Following are 27 T cell receptor beta chains from one sample sequenced in a study of OX40 agonist ivuxolimab in advanced cancers. The repertoire was sequenced with immunoSEQ multiplex PCR; TCRdb's copy has only in-frame clones and lacks some. The sample has 150,000 to 170,000 clones, under 95% seen once. The sequencing used CD4+ or CD8+ T cells sorted from blood, collected in a trial of the OX40 agonist ivuxolimab. All receptors derive from an adult with an advanced solid tumor such as melanoma, head and neck, liver or kidney cancer.

In its sample, this clone was seen a few times. The chain combines TRBV10-2 with TRBJ1-3, with D hard to call. V lost 8 bases, J lost 4 bases, and 9 bases lay in between. CDR1 is WSHSY and CDR2 is SAAADI in the germline V gene. CDR3 size: 12 residues. This chain's CDR3 is CASYGTGNTIYF. CDR3 nucleotides: TGCGCCAGCTACGGAACCGGAAACACCATATATTTT.

The genes are TRBV10-3 and TRBJ2-1; TRBD2 matches 7 bases. Losses at the gene ends were 11 bases for V and 5 bases for J; bases not matched to a gene: 12. The CDR3 has 14 residues. Germline CDR1 ENHRY, CDR2 SYGVKD. This CDR3 is CAAAAGITDNEQFF. CDR3 bases: TGTGCCGCGGCAGCGGGAATTACGGACAATGAGCAGTTCTTC.

To note about this clone: The junction departs from the called germline gene at one end, perhaps through a read error. Other DNA variants within this sample encode the same CDR3. V usage is TRBV5-1 and J usage is TRBJ1-5; D is undetermined. Germline V gene data show CDR1 as SGHRS and CDR2 as YFSETQ. The CDR3 consists of 13 residues. The CDR3 is CASSLESSQPQHF. The CDR3 bases are TGCGCCAGTAGCTTGGAGTCAAGTCAGCCCCAGCATTTT.

V and J are TRBV10-3 and TRBJ2-3, with unresolved D. From germline, CDR1 is ENHRY and CDR2 SYGVKD. This CDR3 region has 12 residues. The V gene lost 0 bases and the J gene lost 5 bases, with 3 bases spanning the gap. CDR3 region: CAISESEDTQYF. DNA of the CDR3: TGTGCCATCAGTGAGTCGGAAGATACGCAGTATTTT.

V gene TRBV5-4 combines with J gene TRBJ2-7; 8 bases match TRBD1. The CDR3 runs to 15 residues. V was pared by 4 bases and J by 0 bases, with 6 bases of the junction left unmatched. The germline CDR1 and CDR2 sequences are SGHNT and YYREEE (reference sequence). The CDR3 here is CASSLGQGGSYEQYF. The DNA of the CDR3 is TGTGCCAGCAGCCTAGGACAGGGAGGCTCCTACGAGCAGTACTTC.

This chain uses TRBV7-3 with TRBJ1-2; 8 nucleotides agree with TRBD1. The CDR3 sequence is 13 residues long. V lost 7 bases to trimming and J lost 6 bases; unmatched junction nucleotides: 7. Germline-derived CDR1 and CDR2 are SGHTA and FQGTGA. The CDR3 here is CASTGDRFDGYTF. The CDR3 region has the DNA TGTGCCAGCACCGGGGACAGGTTCGATGGCTACACCTTC. Supplemented by reference TRBV7-3 and TRBJ1-2, the full variable domain reads GAGVSQTPSNKVTEKGKYVELRCDPISGHTALYWYRQSLGQGPEFLIYFQGTGAADDSGLPNDRFFAVRPEGSVSTLKIQRTERGDSAVYLCASTGDRFDGYTFGSGTRLTVV.

The chain links TRBV28 to TRBJ2-7, with D perhaps matching TRBD2 (6 bases). The CDR3 length is 16 residues. Looked up from germline, CDR1 is MDHEN and CDR2 is SYDVKM. V gave up 8 bases and J gave up 2 bases, with 22 bases separating them. This CDR3 is CASSWGLFSGTYEQYF. The DNA of the CDR3 is TGTGCCAGCTCCTGGGGGTTGTTTAGCGGAACCTACGAGCAGTACTTC.

This chain joins TRBV6-6 and TRBJ2-4; TRBD2 aligns across 13 bases. Losses at the gene ends were 7 bases for V and 8 bases for J; bases not matched to a gene: 8. The CDR3 has 15 amino acids. CDR1 MNHNY and CDR2 SVGAGI come from the germline V gene (reference sequence). Written as DNA, the CDR3 is TGTGCCAGCAAACTACTAGCGGGGGGGTACGACATTCAGTACTTC. As protein: CASKLLAGGYDIQYF.

The chain combines TRBV4-3 with TRBJ1-6; 9 bases agree with TRBD1. Germline V gene data show CDR1 as LGHNA and CDR2 as YSLEER. Trimming cost V 0 bases and J 10 bases; bases outside gene matches: 10. This CDR3 is 17 amino acids long. Written as DNA, the CDR3 is TGCGCCAGCAGCCAAGATCCACAGGGGGCCCTTTTCTCACCCCTCCACTTT. Encoded protein: CASSQDPQGALFSPLHF.

CDR3 in DNA: TGTGCCAGCAGAAAATGGGACAGGGGGGAGACCCAGTACTTC. Encoded protein: CASRKWDRGETQYF. This rearrangement joins TRBV28 to TRBJ2-5, with 11 bases lining up with TRBD1. J gave up 5 bases and V 6 bases, and 5 bases lay outside the gene matches. Germline V CDR1 and CDR2: MDHEN, SYDVKM. This CDR3 is built from 14 residues.

V gene TRBV5-1 combines with J gene TRBJ2-7; possible D gene TRBD1, 6 bases. This CDR3 spans 14 amino acids. Germline V lookup: CDR1 SGHRS, CDR2 YFSETQ. The V gene lost 4 bases and the J gene lost 2 bases, with 13 bases spanning the gap. The CDR3 here is CASSLGQSPYEQYF. Here the CDR3 DNA reads TGCGCCAGCAGCCTAGGACAGTCGCCCTACGAGCAGTACTTC.

This clone was counted once. V gene TRBV19 combines with J gene TRBJ1-1, with D possibly being TRBD1 (5 bases). The CDR3 consists of 15 residues. Germline V gene data show CDR1 as LNHDA and CDR2 as SQIVND (reference sequence). V was clipped by 0 bases and J by 1 base, with 9 bases between them. As DNA, the CDR3 is TGTGCCAGTAGTATAGAGAGGAGGGGGAACACTGAAGCTTTCTTT. It specifies CASSIERRGNTEAFF.

The rearrangement joins TRBV10-3 to TRBJ2-7, with 9 bases matching TRBD1. The junction had 10 bases not matched to a gene; V was cut back by 3 bases and J by 7 bases. The CDR3 spans 15 residues. CDR1 and CDR2 (germline): ENHRY, SYGVKD. CDR3 DNA sequence: TGTGCCATCAGTGAACCACAGGGGGCTTTGAGGGAGCAGTACTTC. Translating gives CAISEPQGALREQYF.

This chain links TRBV28 with TRBJ1-2, with TRBD1 matching over 7 bases. The CDR3 is made up of 12 amino acids. Germline V CDR1 and CDR2: MDHEN, SYDVKM. Trimming at V came to 4 bases and at J to 5 bases, leaving 1 base not matched to a gene. The CDR3 loop reads CASSSQGYGYTF. The CDR3 DNA sequence: TGTGCCAGCAGTTCACAGGGGTATGGCTACACCTTC.

The chain carries TRBV21-1 and TRBJ2-3; the D call TRBD2 from the table was never checked on the DNA. TRBV21-1 is a pseudogene. The length of the CDR3 is 18 residues. The CDR3 DNA reads TGTGCCAGCAGCAAAGATAAGAAGTGTGAGGAGAGCACAGATACGCAGTATTTT. Amino acids: CASSKDKKCEESTDTQYF.

A single count supports this clone. This rearrangement joins TRBV7-2 to TRBJ2-3; 9 positions match TRBD2. The germline V gene has CDR1 SGHTA and CDR2 FQGNSA. CDR3 length: 13 amino acids. J was trimmed by 5 bases and V by 9 bases; bases with no gene match: 6. The CDR3 here is CASGSGGGDTQYF. The CDR3 region has the DNA TGTGCCAGTGGTAGCGGGGGAGGAGATACGCAGTATTTT.

The chain is built from TRBV9 and TRBJ2-1, with D possibly called TRBD1 or TRBD2 (5 bases each). This CDR3 contains 15 residues. Trimming cost V 4 bases and J 4 bases, with 15 bases left between them. CDR1 is SGDLS, CDR2 YYNGEE, per germline. The CDR3 loop reads CASSTGTRTYNEQFF. In DNA, the CDR3 is TGTGCCAGCAGCACCGGGACGAGGACGTACAATGAGCAGTTCTTC.

This clone was detected only once. This chain uses TRBV29-1 with TRBJ1-3; D remains ambiguous. This CDR3 has 13 amino acids. The germline V gene has CDR1 SQVTM and CDR2 ANQGSEA. V was pared by 2 bases and J by 7 bases, with 12 bases between. DNA of the CDR3: TGCAGCGTTGAAAGTGCAGGCCGCAACACCATATATTTT. Translated: CSVESAGRNTIYF.

This sequence joins TRBV6-1 and TRBJ1-1, with no clear D. V lost 1 base to trimming and J lost 5 bases, with 8 bases between them. This CDR3 has 13 amino acids. Germline V gene data show CDR1 as MNHNS and CDR2 as SASEGT. This chain's CDR3 is CASSEGYRTEAFF. Written as DNA, the CDR3 is TGTGCCAGCAGTGAAGGATATAGGACTGAAGCTTTCTTT.

The chain joins TRBV7-6 to TRBJ2-5; D gene unclear. V lost 2 bases and J lost 2, with 6 bases in between. Germline CDR1 SGHVS, CDR2 FNYEAQ. The CDR3 extends over 13 amino acids. The CDR3: CASSLTPQETQYF. As DNA, the CDR3 is TGTGCCAGCAGCTTAACCCCACAAGAGACCCAGTACTTC.

The chain couples TRBV11-2 to TRBJ1-2; D is undetermined. The CDR3 extends over 13 amino acids. Looked up from germline, CDR1 is SGHAT and CDR2 is FQNNGV. V shed 0 bases and J shed 4 bases, with 6 bases lying between them. This CDR3 is CASSLDQSYGYTF. The CDR3 DNA sequence: TGTGCCAGCAGCTTAGACCAGAGCTATGGCTACACCTTC.

The chain has TRBV6-5 and TRBJ1-2; D is perhaps TRBD1 (6 bases). Per the germline V gene, CDR1 is MNHEY and CDR2 is SVGAGI. Trimming removed 4 bases from V and 2 bases from J, with 8 bases in between. CDR3 length: 13 amino acids. Here the CDR3 reads CASSSGQNYGYTF. The CDR3, as DNA: TGTGCCAGCAGTTCAGGACAGAACTATGGCTACACCTTC.

This clone has just one count. CDR3 residues: CASSQGQGRSNTGELFF. The CDR3 DNA reads as TGTGCCAGCAGCCAAGGACAAGGCCGATCGAACACCGGGGAGCTGTTTTTT. The rearrangement joins TRBV4-2 to TRBJ2-2; D remains unclear. This CDR3 spans 17 amino acids. Germline V gene lookup returns CDR1 LGHNA and CDR2 YNFKEQ. Trimming took off 1 base at V and 0 bases at J, with 12 bases between the two ends.

On this clone itself: The junction does not match germline at one end; this may be a read error. The chain recombines TRBV5-6 with TRBJ2-1; D tentatively fits TRBD1 or TRBD2 (5 bases each). Germline assignment: CDR1 SGHDT and CDR2 YYEEEE. This CDR3 contains 15 residues. The CDR3 region is CTSSLGRVFYNEQFF. The CDR3 DNA follows: TGTACCAGCAGCTTGGGGCGGGTTTTCTACAATGAGCAGTTCTTC.

The genes are TRBV6-6 and TRBJ1-2, with no clear D. This CDR3 contains 13 residues. The germline V gene encodes CDR1 MNHNY and CDR2 SVGAGI (reference sequence). Trimming cost V 5 bases and J 4 bases, with 11 bases left between them. DNA for the CDR3: TGTGCCAGCAGTCCCGACGGCGGCTATGGCTACACCTTC. Amino acids: CASSPDGGYGYTF.

This clone was recorded once. V and J are TRBV7-9 and TRBJ1-2, with D possibly matching TRBD1 (6 bases). Germline assignment: CDR1 SEHNR and CDR2 FQNEAQ (reference sequence). V was trimmed by 3 bases and J by 3 bases, leaving 20 bases between them. CDR3 length: 17 residues. This CDR3 is CASSLGRGRVTDYGYTF. CDR3 in DNA: TGTGCCAGCAGCTTGGGCAGGGGTCGGGTAACGGACTATGGCTACACCTTC.

The chain joins TRBV4-1 to TRBJ2-7; 11 bases line up with TRBD1. With V trimmed by 4 bases and J by 6 bases, 8 bases remained unmatched. The germline gives CDR1 MGHRA, CDR2 YSYEKL. The CDR3 contains 15 residues. The CDR3 is CASSLRDRGVPEQYF. In nucleotides, the CDR3 is TGCGCCAGCAGCCTCAGGGACAGGGGGGTCCCCGAGCAGTACTTC.